Below are 6 T cell receptor beta chains sequenced from a single sample in a study of blood T cell repertoires in COVID-19. The repertoire was sequenced with immunoSEQ multiplex PCR; TCRdb's copy has only in-frame clones and lacks some. The sample contains about 160,000 clones, roughly 84% of which appear only once. The material sequenced was PBMCs or T cells enriched from blood (not recorded which). The receptors were gathered from a woman aged 45 to 65 who had recovered from COVID-19.

The chain is built from TRBV5-4 and TRBJ1-3; D remains unclear. The CDR3 is 17 amino acids. V dropped 5 bases and J dropped 0 bases, with 18 bases sitting between them. CDR1 and CDR2 (germline): SGHNT, YYREEE (reference sequence). The CDR3 spells CASRAGNNTLSGNTIYF. CDR3 nucleotide sequence: TGTGCCAGCAGAGCCGGGAACAATACGCTCTCTGGAAACACCATATATTTT. Based on the CDR3 plus reference TRBV5-4 and TRBJ1-3, the full variable domain is ETGVTQSPTHLIKTRGQQVTLRCSSQSGHNTVSWYQQALGQGPQFIFQYYREEENGRGNFPPRFSGLQFPNYSSELNVNALELDDSALYLCASRAGNNTLSGNTIYFGEGSWLTVV.

The chain employs TRBV7-2 and TRBJ1-2; D remains unclear. V lost 7 bases and J 0 bases, leaving 12 bases between the germline ends. CDR1 is SGHTA and CDR2 is FQGNSA in the germline V gene. The CDR3 has 14 residues. CDR3 DNA sequence: TGTGCCAGCATCCCCAGCGGTTCTAACTATGGCTACACCTTC. Amino acid sequence: CASIPSGSNYGYTF.

Only one count was recorded for this clone. The genes are TRBV9 and TRBJ2-3; 7 bases line up with TRBD2. V lost 3 bases and J lost 2; bases outside the gene matches: 9. Germline V gene data show CDR1 as SGDLS and CDR2 as YYNGEE. This CDR3 is built from 16 residues. The DNA for the CDR3 is TGTGCCAGCAGCGCCACTTCTAGCGGATTCACAGATACGCAGTATTTT. It translates to CASSATSSGFTDTQYF.

The CDR3 sequence is CASGGSGSGANVLTF. The CDR3, as DNA: TGTGCCAGCGGGGGCTCAGGGTCTGGGGCCAACGTCCTGACTTTC. The gene calls are TRBV2 and TRBJ2-6; possible D gene TRBD1, 6 bases. V dropped 8 bases and J dropped 1 base, with 12 bases sitting between them. This CDR3 is built from 15 residues. The germline CDR1 and CDR2 sequences are SNHLY and FYNNEI.

The rearrangement links TRBV19 to TRBJ1-5; D is uncertain. The V and J ends lost 7 bases and 7 bases respectively, with 11 bases between them. The CDR3 loop spans 12 amino acids. Germline CDR1 LNHDA, CDR2 SQIVND (reference sequence). The CDR3 loop is CASTAGKQPQHF. The DNA for the CDR3 is TGTGCCAGTACGGCGGGAAAACAGCCCCAGCATTTT.

In DNA, the CDR3 is TGTGCCAGCAGGCCCAACCCACTAGCAAACATTCAGTACTTC. Protein sequence: CASRPNPLANIQYF. The chain links TRBV6-5 to TRBJ2-4; the D gene is possibly TRBD2 (6 bases). Looked up from germline, CDR1 is MNHEY and CDR2 is SVGAGI. The CDR3 consists of 14 residues. V gave up 6 bases and J gave up 6 bases, with 15 bases separating them.